This T cell receptor (beta chain) emerged from a study of long-term antiretroviral therapy in people with HIV. Trimming removed 0 bases from V and 8 bases from J, with 16 bases in between. Per the germline V gene, CDR1 is MNHNS and CDR2 is SASEGT. The CDR3 is made up of 15 amino acids. This clone was observed a handful of times. Version v3.0 of the immunoSEQ assay was performed at survey level. Profiled with immunoSEQ multiplex PCR; TCRdb holds only in-frame clones, not every one. The repertoire includes fewer than 30,000 clones, approximately 81% of them detected once, and 16% sits in the top ten. The V and J genes are TRBV6-1 and TRBJ1-2, with D possibly matching TRBD1 (5 bases). The TCR originated in a young woman with HIV. This sample comprised unsorted PBMCs, obtained at the start of antiretroviral therapy, before treatment. CDR3 bases: TGTGCCAGCAGTGAAGCGGTGGGACGCTTTACGGGCTACACCTTC. Translated: CASSEAVGRFTGYTF.